This entry lists 11 T cell receptor beta chains sequenced from one sample in a study of T cell responses to AZD1222 COVID-19 vaccine. Only in-frame clones appear in the TCRdb table, and some are missing; sequencing was by immunoSEQ multiplex PCR. The table shows about 120,000 clones, with about 92% occurring only once. The material was peripheral blood, obtained on day 0 of AZD1222 vaccination. The origin of the receptors is an adult in good health.

The chain joins TRBV18 to TRBJ2-7; D gene unclear. The germline V and J ends were trimmed by 0 bases and 3 bases, with 6 bases remaining between them. CDR3 length: 13 amino acids. Germline CDR1 KGHSH, CDR2 LQKENI. The CDR3 DNA sequence: TGTGCCAGCTCACCACCCGGTTACTACGAGCAGTACTTC. Amino acids: CASSPPGYYEQYF.

This rearrangement joins TRBV28 to TRBJ2-1; weak D call: TRBD1 (5 bases). The V end was cut by 1 base, the J end by 10 bases, with 17 bases between. Germline loops: CDR1 MDHEN, CDR2 SYDVKM. The CDR3 totals 15 residues. The DNA for the CDR3 is TGTGCCAGCAGTTTATTTGAACTAAGGGGTGGCGAGCAGTTCTTC. This gives the protein CASSLFELRGGEQFF.

The V call is TRBV2, the J call TRBJ1-1, with TRBD1 matching over 7 bases. The CDR3 runs to 17 residues. The germline V gene encodes CDR1 SNHLY and CDR2 FYNNEI. After removal of 6 bases from V and 2 bases from J, the junction contained 15 bases not matched to a gene. CDR3 in DNA: TGTGCCAGCAGCCGGACAGGCCGACAAGCTGCTAACACTGAAGCTTTCTTT. Its protein product is CASSRTGRQAANTEAFF.

V is TRBV3-1 (or the pseudogene TRBV3-2) and J is TRBJ2-7; 7 bases are a match to TRBD2. V lost 6 bases to trimming and J lost 4 bases; unmatched junction nucleotides: 9. Germline V gene data show CDR1 as LGHDT and CDR2 as YNNKEL (reference sequence). The CDR3 runs to 14 residues. CDR3 nucleotides: TGTGCCAGCAGGGGGGGGTCTAGCGAATACGAGCAGTACTTC. Translating gives CASRGGSSEYEQYF.

The chain links TRBV27 to TRBJ2-1, with D unresolved. The CDR3 extends over 15 amino acids. Germline-derived CDR1 and CDR2 are MNHEY and SMNVEV (reference sequence). The V end was cut by 3 bases, the J end by 0 bases, with 9 bases between. Written as DNA, the CDR3 is TGTGCCAGCAGTTTGGGCTCGAGCTCCTACAATGAGCAGTTCTTC. Translated, it gives CASSLGSSSYNEQFF.

This chain uses TRBV7-8 with TRBJ2-3; 11 bases line up with TRBD2. The V gene's germline CDR1 is SGHVS and CDR2 FQNEAQ. V was pared by 1 base and J by 4 bases, with 7 bases of the junction left unmatched. The CDR3 totals 17 residues. CDR3: CASSLGTSGSYADTQYF. In nucleotides, the CDR3 is TGTGCCAGCAGCTTAGGCACTAGCGGGAGTTACGCAGATACGCAGTATTTT.

This rearrangement joins TRBV27 to TRBJ2-7, with TRBD2 matching over 7 bases. The CDR3 spans 13 residues. J lost 9 bases, V lost 4 bases, and 9 bases had no gene match. CDR1 and CDR2 (germline): MNHEY, SMNVEV (reference sequence). In DNA form, the CDR3 reads TGTGCCAGCAGTTATTCGGCGGGAGTAGGGCAGTACTTC. Its translation is CASSYSAGVGQYF.

The chain carries TRBV2 and TRBJ1-1; TRBD1 agrees at 7 bases. The CDR3 totals 13 residues. Losses at the gene ends were 10 bases for V and 1 base for J; bases not matched to a gene: 6. Germline V gives CDR1 SNHLY, CDR2 FYNNEI. CDR3 DNA: TGTGCCACTTACCGGGACAGGAACACTGAAGCTTTCTTT. Encoded protein: CATYRDRNTEAFF.

V and J are TRBV7-9 and TRBJ2-1; D is undetermined. CDR3 length equals 12 residues. The V and J ends lost 6 bases and 5 bases respectively, with 8 bases between them. Germline CDR1 is SEHNR and CDR2 is FQNEAQ (reference sequence). The CDR3 nucleotides are TGTGCCAGCAGGACTCTACACAATGAGCAGTTCTTC. Translated, it gives CASRTLHNEQFF.

The chain couples TRBV30 to TRBJ2-5; no reliable D call. Germline CDR1 GTSNPN, CDR2 SVGIG (reference sequence). The CDR3 spans 17 residues. The ends were cut back, 5 bases at V and 4 bases at J, with 26 bases in the middle. The CDR3 DNA sequence: TGTGCCTGGTTTCGTTTATCTGGCGAGGTTGCCCCAGAGACCCAGTACTTC. Residues: CAWFRLSGEVAPETQYF.

This chain joins TRBV20-1 and TRBJ1-1, with D tentatively TRBD1 (5 bases). The CDR3 spans 15 residues. Trimming removed 3 bases at V and 1 base at J, with 15 bases between. Germline assignment: CDR1 DFQATT and CDR2 SNEGSKA (reference sequence). CDR3 bases: TGCAGTGCTAGTCGGGACGGAAAGAGGAACACTGAAGCTTTCTTT. The encoded protein is CSASRDGKRNTEAFF.